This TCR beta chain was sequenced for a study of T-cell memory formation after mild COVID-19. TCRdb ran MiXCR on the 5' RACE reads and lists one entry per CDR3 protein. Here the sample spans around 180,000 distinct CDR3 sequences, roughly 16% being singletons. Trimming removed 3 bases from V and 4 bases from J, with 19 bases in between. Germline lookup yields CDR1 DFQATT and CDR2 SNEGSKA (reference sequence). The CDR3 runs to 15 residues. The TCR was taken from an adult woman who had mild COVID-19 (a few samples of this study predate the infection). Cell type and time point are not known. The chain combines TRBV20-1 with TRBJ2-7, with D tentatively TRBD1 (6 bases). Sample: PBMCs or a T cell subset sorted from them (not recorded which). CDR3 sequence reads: CSARQPGHGTYEQYF. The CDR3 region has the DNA TGCAGTGCTAGGCAACCGGGACACGGGACATACGAGCAGTACTTC.